Following are 8 T cell receptor beta chains from one sample sequenced in a study of blood T cell repertoires in COVID-19. Libraries were prepared by immunoSEQ multiplex PCR; TCRdb keeps only in-frame clonotypes and omits some of them. This repertoire shows tens of thousands of clones, 77% found once; its top ten account for about 26%. The sequencing input was peripheral blood. The receptors originated from a woman in her seventies with acute or convalescent COVID-19.

V usage is TRBV5-4 and J usage is TRBJ1-2; 7 bases align to TRBD1. From germline, CDR1 is SGHNT and CDR2 YYREEE (reference sequence). V lost 2 bases and J lost 0; bases outside the gene matches: 4. The CDR3 spans 15 residues. The CDR3 DNA reads TGTGCCAGCAGCTTACAGGGGACAGCTAACTATGGCTACACCTTC. Protein product: CASSLQGTANYGYTF.

The CDR3 sequence is CASSPEGREQFF. The CDR3 DNA is TGTGCCAGCAGCCCGGAGGGCCGGGAGCAGTTCTTC. The chain recombines TRBV3-1 (or the pseudogene TRBV3-2) with TRBJ2-1; tentatively, D is TRBD2 (6 bases). This CDR3 spans 12 amino acids. V lost 4 bases to trimming and J lost 10 bases, with 11 bases between them. Germline V gene sequence: CDR1 LGHDT, CDR2 YNNKEL (reference sequence).

This chain joins TRBV10-3 and TRBJ2-2; D not resolved. The CDR3 covers 14 residues. V lost 3 bases and J 2 bases, leaving 7 bases between the germline ends. From germline, CDR1 is ENHRY and CDR2 SYGVKD. The CDR3 loop reads CAISEQINTGELFF. For the CDR3, the DNA is TGTGCCATCAGTGAACAAATAAACACCGGGGAGCTGTTTTTT.

This chain uses TRBV27 with TRBJ2-2; 9 nucleotides line up with TRBD1. With 6 bases clipped from V and 1 base from J, the junction kept 6 bases outside the gene matches. Germline lookup yields CDR1 MNHEY and CDR2 SMNVEV (reference sequence). This CDR3 has 16 amino acids. CDR3: CASRGTGNWNTGELFF. As DNA, the CDR3 is TGTGCCAGCAGAGGGACAGGGAATTGGAACACCGGGGAGCTGTTTTTT.

This clone was found once. V is TRBV6-6 and J is TRBJ1-6; no definite D call. The V end was cut by 11 bases, the J end by 8 bases, with 13 bases between. Germline V CDR1 and CDR2: MNHNY, SVGAGI (reference sequence). The CDR3 covers 12 residues. The CDR3 region has the DNA TGTGCCCACGGGGATCGGGATTCACCCCTCCACTTT. Encoded protein: CAHGDRDSPLHF.

The CDR3 region has the DNA TGCAGTGCTAGTGCCAGCGCCTACGAGCAGTACTTC. This translates into CSASASAYEQYF. The chain uses TRBV20-1 and TRBJ2-7; D is ambiguous. Trimming cost V 3 bases and J 2 bases, with 8 bases left between them. Germline V gives CDR1 DFQATT, CDR2 SNEGSKA (reference sequence). The CDR3 covers 12 residues.

The rearrangement links TRBV3-1 (or the pseudogene TRBV3-2) to TRBJ1-1; tentative D call: TRBD1 (5 bases). Germline-derived CDR1 and CDR2 are LGHDT and YNNKEL (reference sequence). The CDR3 contains 14 residues. Trimming shortened V by 2 bases and J by 6 bases, and 13 bases separated the two germline ends. This CDR3 is CASSQSGKEAEAFF. In nucleotides, the CDR3 is TGTGCCAGCAGCCAATCAGGGAAAGAGGCTGAAGCTTTCTTT.

As to this clone: At one of its ends the junction is not consistent with the germline gene, which may arise from a read error. The chain joins TRBV2 to TRBJ1-5, with TRBD1 as a possible D gene (6 bases). The CDR3 length is 13 residues. Germline V CDR1 and CDR2: SNHLY, FYNNEI. CDR3 in amino acids: CACSRGRDQPQHF. CDR3 sequence (DNA): TGTGCCTGCAGCAGGGGCCGAGATCAGCCCCAGCATTTT.